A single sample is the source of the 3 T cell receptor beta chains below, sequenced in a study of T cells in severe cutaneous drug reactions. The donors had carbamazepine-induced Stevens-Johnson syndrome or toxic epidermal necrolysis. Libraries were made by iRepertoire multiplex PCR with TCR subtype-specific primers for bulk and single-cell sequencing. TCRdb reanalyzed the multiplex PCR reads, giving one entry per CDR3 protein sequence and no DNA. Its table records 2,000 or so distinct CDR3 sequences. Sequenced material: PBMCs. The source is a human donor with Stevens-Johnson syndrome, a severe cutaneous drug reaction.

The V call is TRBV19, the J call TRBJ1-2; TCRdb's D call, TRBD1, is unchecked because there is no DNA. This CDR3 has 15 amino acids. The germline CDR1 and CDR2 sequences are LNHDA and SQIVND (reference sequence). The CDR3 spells CASSPQGHRDYGYTF.

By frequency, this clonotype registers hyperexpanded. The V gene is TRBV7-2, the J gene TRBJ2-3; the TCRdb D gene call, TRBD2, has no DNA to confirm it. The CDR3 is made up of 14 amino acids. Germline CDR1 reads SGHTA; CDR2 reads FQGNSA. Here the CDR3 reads CASSSGGAGDTQYF.

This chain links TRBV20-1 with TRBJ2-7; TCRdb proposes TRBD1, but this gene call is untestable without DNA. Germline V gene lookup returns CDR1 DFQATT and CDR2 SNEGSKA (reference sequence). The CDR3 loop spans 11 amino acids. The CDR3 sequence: CSASEQGSVYF.